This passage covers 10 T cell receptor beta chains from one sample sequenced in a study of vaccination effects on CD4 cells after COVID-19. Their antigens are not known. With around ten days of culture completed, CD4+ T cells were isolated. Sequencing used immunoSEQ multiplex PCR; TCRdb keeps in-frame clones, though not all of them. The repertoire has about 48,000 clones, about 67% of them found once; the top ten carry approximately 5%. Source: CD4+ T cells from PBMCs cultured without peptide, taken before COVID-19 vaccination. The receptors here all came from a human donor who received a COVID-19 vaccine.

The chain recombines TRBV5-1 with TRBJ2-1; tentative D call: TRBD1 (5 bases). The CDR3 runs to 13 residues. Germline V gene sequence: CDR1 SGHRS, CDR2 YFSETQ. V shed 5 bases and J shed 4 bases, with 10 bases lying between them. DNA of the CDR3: TGCGCCAGCAGATCGACAGAGTACAATGAGCAGTTCTTC. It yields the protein CASRSTEYNEQFF.

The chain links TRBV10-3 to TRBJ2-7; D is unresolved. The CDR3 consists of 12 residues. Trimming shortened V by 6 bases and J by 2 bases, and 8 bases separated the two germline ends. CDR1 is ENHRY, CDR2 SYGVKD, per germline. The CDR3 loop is CAIRTETYEQYF. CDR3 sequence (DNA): TGTGCCATCAGGACTGAAACCTACGAGCAGTACTTC.

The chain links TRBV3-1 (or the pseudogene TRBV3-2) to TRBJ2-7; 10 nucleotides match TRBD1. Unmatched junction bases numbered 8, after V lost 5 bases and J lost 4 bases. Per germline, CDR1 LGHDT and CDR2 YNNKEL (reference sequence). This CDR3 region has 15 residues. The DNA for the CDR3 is TGTGCCAGCAGCGAGATGACAGGGGGCTTTTACGAGCAGTACTTC. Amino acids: CASSEMTGGFYEQYF.

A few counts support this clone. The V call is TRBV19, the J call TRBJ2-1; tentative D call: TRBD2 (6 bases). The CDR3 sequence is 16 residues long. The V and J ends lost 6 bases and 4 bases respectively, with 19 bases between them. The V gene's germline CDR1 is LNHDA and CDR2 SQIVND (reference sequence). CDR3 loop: CASSKTPGGAYNEQFF. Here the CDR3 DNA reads TGTGCCAGTAGCAAAACCCCCGGAGGGGCTTACAATGAGCAGTTCTTC.

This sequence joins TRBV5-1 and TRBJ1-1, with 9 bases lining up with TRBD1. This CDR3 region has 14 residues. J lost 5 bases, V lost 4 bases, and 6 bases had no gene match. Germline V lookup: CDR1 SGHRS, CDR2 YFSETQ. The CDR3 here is CASSLGQGITEAFF. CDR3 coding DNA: TGCGCCAGCAGCCTAGGACAGGGGATTACTGAAGCTTTCTTT.

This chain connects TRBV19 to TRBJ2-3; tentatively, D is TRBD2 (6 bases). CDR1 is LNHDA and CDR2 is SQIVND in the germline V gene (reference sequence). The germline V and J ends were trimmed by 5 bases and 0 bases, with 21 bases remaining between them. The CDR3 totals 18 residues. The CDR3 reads CASSAGAGTPLSTDTQYF. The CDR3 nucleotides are TGTGCCAGTAGTGCTGGGGCGGGAACGCCTTTGAGCACAGATACGCAGTATTTT.

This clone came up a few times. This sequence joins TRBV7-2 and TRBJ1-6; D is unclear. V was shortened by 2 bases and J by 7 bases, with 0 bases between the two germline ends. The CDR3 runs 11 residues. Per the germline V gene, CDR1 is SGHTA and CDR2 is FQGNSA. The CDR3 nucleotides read TGTGCCAGCAGCTTAAATTCACCCCTCCACTTT. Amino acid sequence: CASSLNSPLHF.

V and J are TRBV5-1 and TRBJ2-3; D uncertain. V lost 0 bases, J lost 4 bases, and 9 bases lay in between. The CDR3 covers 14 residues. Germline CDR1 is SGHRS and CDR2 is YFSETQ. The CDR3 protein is CASSLDKPADTQYF. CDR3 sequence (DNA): TGCGCCAGCAGCTTGGATAAACCGGCAGATACGCAGTATTTT.

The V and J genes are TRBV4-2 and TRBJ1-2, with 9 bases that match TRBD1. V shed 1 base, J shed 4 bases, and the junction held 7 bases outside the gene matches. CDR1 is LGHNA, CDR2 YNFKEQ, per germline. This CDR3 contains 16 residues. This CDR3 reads CASSQVSGQGGYGYTF. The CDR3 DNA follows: TGTGCCAGCAGCCAAGTCTCGGGACAGGGTGGCTATGGCTACACCTTC.

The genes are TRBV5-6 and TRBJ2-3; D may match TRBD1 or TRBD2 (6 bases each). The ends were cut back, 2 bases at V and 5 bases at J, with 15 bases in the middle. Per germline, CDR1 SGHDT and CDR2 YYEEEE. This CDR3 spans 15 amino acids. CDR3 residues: CASSLGGLGGDTQYF. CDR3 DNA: TGTGCCAGCAGCTTAGGGGGATTGGGGGGAGATACGCAGTATTTT.